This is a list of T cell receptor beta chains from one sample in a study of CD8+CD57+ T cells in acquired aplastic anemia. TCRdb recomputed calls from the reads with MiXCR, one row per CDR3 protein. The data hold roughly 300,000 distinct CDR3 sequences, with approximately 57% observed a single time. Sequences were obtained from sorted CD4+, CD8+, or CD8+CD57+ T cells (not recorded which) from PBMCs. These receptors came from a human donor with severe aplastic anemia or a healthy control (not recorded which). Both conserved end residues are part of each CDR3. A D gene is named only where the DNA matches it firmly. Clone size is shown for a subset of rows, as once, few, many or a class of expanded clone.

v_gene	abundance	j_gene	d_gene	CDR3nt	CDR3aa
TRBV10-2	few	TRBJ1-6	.	TGCGCCAGCAGTGAGTCAAGCCAGTCTTTTAATTCACCCCTCCACTTT	CASSESSQSFNSPLHF
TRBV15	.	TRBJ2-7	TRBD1	TGTGCCACCAGCAGAGATCTGCCAGGGGGCAACTACGAGCAGTACTTC	CATSRDLPGGNYEQYF
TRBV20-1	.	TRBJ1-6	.	TGCAGTGCTAGAGCTAGCGGGGAACCAGGTGATCTGAATTCACCCCTCCACTTT	CSARASGEPGDLNSPLHF
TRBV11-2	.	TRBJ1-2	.	TGTGCCAGCGTGAGTGGGGCTAACTATGGCTACACCTTC	CASVSGANYGYTF
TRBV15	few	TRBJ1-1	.	TGTGCCACCAGCAGAGATGCGTTGGGTGAAGCTTTCTTT	CATSRDALGEAFF
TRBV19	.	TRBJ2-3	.	TGTGCCAGTAGTATACGGGGCGCAGCAAGTAGGGATACGCAGTATTTT	CASSIRGAASRDTQYF
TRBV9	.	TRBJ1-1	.	TGTGCCAGCAGCGTAGCTGGGGGCTTTACTAACACTGAAGCTTTCTTT	CASSVAGGFTNTEAFF
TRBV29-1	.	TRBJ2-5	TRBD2	TGCAGCGTTGAGTCTAGCGGGAAAGAGACCCAGTACTTC	CSVESSGKETQYF
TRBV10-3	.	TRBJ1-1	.	TGTGCCATCAGACTTGAGGGGAACACTGAAGCTTTCTTT	CAIRLEGNTEAFF
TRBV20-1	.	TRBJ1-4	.	TGCAGTGCTCCTAGGACAGTTGTAGGAGAAAAACTGTTTTTT	CSAPRTVVGEKLFF
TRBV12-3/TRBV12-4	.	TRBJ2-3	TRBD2	TGTGCCAGCAGTTCCCATAGCGGGGCCTGGAGCTCCTACAATGAGCAGTATTTT	CASSSHSGAWSSYNEQYF
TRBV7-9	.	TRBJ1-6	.	TGTGCCAGCAGCCAAGGACAGCCCAGGTCACCCCTCCACTTT	CASSQGQPRSPLHF
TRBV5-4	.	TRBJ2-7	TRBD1	TGTGCCAGCAGCTCCCGATCGGGACAGGGGTTTTCCTACGAGCAGTACTTC	CASSSRSGQGFSYEQYF
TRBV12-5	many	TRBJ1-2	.	TGTGCTAGTGGTTTGGTAGGGGGGGGCGCGGATGGCTACACCTTC	CASGLVGGGADGYTF
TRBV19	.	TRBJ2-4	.	TGTGCCAGTAGCCCCGGACGGAACGGGGGAAACATTCAGTACTTC	CASSPGRNGGNIQYF
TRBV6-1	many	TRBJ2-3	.	TGTGCCAGCAGTGAAGCGCGGGTTAGCACAGATACGCAGTATTTT	CASSEARVSTDTQYF
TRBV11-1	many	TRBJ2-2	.	TGTGCCAGCAGCTTAGCGCAGCGGTCCACCGGGGAGCTGTTTTTT	CASSLAQRSTGELFF
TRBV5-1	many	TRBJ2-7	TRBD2	TGCGCCAGCAGCTTGGTTGGGGAGGGAACCCACGAGCAGTACTTC	CASSLVGEGTHEQYF
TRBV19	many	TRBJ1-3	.	TGTGCCAGTAGTCTAAGGGGGAATGGAAACACCATATATTTT	CASSLRGNGNTIYF
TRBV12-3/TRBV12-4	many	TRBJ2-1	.	TGTGCCAGCAGCTCCGGGACACTTTACAATGAGCAGTTCTTC	CASSSGTLYNEQFF
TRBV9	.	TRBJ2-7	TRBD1	TGTGCCAGCAGCGGCCGGGACAGTCTCTACGAGCAGTACTTC	CASSGRDSLYEQYF
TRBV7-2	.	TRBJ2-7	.	TGTGCCAGCAGTTTCCCCCCCCCCATCGTAAACGAGCAGTACTTC	CASSFPPPIVNEQYF
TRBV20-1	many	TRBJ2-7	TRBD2	TGCAGTGCTAGGACTAGCGGGGGGTCCTACGAGCAGTACTTC	CSARTSGGSYEQYF
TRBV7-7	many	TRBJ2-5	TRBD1	TGTGCTAGCAGCTCCCAGACAGGGGGCGGGCAAGAGACCCAGTACTTC	CASSSQTGGGQETQYF
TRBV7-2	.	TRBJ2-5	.	TGTGCCAGCAGCACCCGTGACAGAGGAGAGACCCAGTACTTC	CASSTRDRGETQYF
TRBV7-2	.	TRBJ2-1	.	TGTGCCAGCTACCTTCGTGGGGGAAGGAATGAGCAGTTCTTC	CASYLRGGRNEQFF
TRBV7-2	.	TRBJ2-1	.	TGTGCCAGCAGCGTCGGGGGTACGTACAATGAGCAGTTCTTC	CASSVGGTYNEQFF
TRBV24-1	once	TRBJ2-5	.	TGTGCCACCAGTGATTGGGGGCAGGAGGGGGAGACCCAGTACTTC	CATSDWGQEGETQYF
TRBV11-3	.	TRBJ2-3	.	TGTGCCAGCAGCCCAGGCTGGGACTGGGGGGCAGATACGCAGTATTTT	CASSPGWDWGADTQYF
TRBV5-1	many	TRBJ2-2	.	TGCGCCAGCAGCTTGGGGGGACACGGGATTAACACCGGGGAGCTGTTTTTT	CASSLGGHGINTGELFF
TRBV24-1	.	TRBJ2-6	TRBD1	TGTGCCACCAGTGATCCAGGGGGAGCTGGGGCCAACGTCCTGACTTTC	CATSDPGGAGANVLTF
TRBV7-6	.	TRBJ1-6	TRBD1	TGTGCCAGCAGCCGGGACAGCGGGAATTCACCCCTCCACTTT	CASSRDSGNSPLHF
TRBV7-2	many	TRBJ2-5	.	TGTGCCAGCGATGGGGGGCGCGTAGAGACCCAGTACTTC	CASDGGRVETQYF
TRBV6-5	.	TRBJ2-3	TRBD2	TGTGCCAGCAGGCGACTAGCCCGCACAGATACGCAGTATTTT	CASRRLARTDTQYF
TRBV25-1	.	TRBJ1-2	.	TGTGCCAGCAGGCCCAAGGAAACTTCCTATGGCTACACCTTC	CASRPKETSYGYTF
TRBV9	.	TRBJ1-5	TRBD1	TGTGCCAGCAGCGTAGGAGACAGGGTTAATCAGCCCCAGCATTTT	CASSVGDRVNQPQHF
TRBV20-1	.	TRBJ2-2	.	TGCAGTGCCCACCGCGGTGACATTAACACCGGGGAGCTGTTTTTT	CSAHRGDINTGELFF
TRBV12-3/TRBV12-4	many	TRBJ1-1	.	TGTGCCAGCACCCTTCACTCCGGAGGGGGGAACACTGAAGCTTTCTTT	CASTLHSGGGNTEAFF
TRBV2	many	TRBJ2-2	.	TGTGCCAGCAGACTGTTTGTAGGGAGCACCGGGGAGCTGTTTTTT	CASRLFVGSTGELFF
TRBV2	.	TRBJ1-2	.	TGTGCCAGCGATGTAAGGGGGGGCTATGGCTACACCTTC	CASDVRGGYGYTF
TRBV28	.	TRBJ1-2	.	TGTGCCAGCCGAAGAGGGGGCTACACCTTC	CASRRGGYTF
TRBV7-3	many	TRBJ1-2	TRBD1	TGTGCCAGCAGCTTAAGTGGGACAGGGACTGGCTACACCTTC	CASSLSGTGTGYTF
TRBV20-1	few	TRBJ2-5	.	TGCAGTGCCCTCCTGGGACGGGCTGAGACCCAGTACTTC	CSALLGRAETQYF
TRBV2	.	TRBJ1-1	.	TGTGCCAGCAGGGCAGGGGATCAGAACACTGAAGCTTTCTTT	CASRAGDQNTEAFF
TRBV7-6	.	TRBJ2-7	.	TGTGCCAGCAGCGTTGAAGCCAGGGCAACCTACGAGCAGTACTTC	CASSVEARATYEQYF
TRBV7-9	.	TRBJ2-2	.	TGTGCCAGCAGCTCCTGGACCGGGGAGCTGTTTTTT	CASSSWTGELFF